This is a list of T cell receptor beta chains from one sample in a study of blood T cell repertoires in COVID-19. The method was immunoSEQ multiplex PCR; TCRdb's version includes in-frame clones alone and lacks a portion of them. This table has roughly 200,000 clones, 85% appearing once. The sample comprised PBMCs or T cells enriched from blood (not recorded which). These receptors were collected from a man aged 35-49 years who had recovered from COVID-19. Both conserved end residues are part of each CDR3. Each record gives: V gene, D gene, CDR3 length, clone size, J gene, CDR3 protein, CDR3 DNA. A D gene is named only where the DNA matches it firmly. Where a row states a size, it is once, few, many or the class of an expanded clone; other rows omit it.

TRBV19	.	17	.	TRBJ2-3	CASSTTQTLAGTDTQYF	TGTGCCAGTAGTACGACTCAAACGTTAGCGGGCACAGATACGCAGTATTTT
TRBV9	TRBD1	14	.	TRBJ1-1	CASSVDPGGGEAFF	TGTGCCAGCAGCGTAGACCCAGGGGGCGGTGAAGCTTTCTTT
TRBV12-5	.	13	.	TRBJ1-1	CASRPDFNTEAFF	TGTGCTAGTCGCCCAGATTTTAACACTGAAGCTTTCTTT
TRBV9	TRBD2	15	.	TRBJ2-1	CASSPGGDPYNEQFF	TGTGCCAGCAGCCCCGGGGGGGATCCCTACAATGAGCAGTTCTTC
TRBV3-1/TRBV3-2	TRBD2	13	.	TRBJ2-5	CASSLSGSETQYF	TGTGCCAGCAGTCTCAGCGGGAGTGAGACCCAGTACTTC
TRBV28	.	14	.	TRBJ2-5	CASSLGGSLKTQYF	TGTGCCAGCAGTCTGGGGGGTTCTCTAAAGACCCAGTACTTC
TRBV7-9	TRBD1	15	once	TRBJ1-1	CASTPFEGAITEAFF	TGTGCCAGCACCCCGTTTGAGGGGGCGATCACTGAAGCTTTCTTT
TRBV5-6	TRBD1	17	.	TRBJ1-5	CASSARGQGKGNQPQHF	TGTGCCAGCAGCGCAAGGGGACAGGGGAAAGGCAATCAGCCCCAGCATTTT
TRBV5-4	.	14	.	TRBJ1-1	CASSSRGPNTEAFF	TGTGCCAGCAGCTCACGAGGGCCGAACACTGAAGCTTTCTTT
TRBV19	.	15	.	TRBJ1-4	CASSSPGSTNEKLFF	TGTGCCAGTAGCTCACCGGGATCAACTAATGAAAAACTGTTTTTT
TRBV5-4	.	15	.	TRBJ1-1	CASSLGRVGFTEAFF	TGTGCCAGCAGCTTGGGGCGGGTCGGATTCACTGAAGCTTTCTTT
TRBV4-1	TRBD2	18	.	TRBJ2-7	CASSQGPLAGAPSYEQYF	TGCGCCAGCAGCCAAGGCCCACTAGCGGGAGCCCCCTCCTACGAGCAGTACTTC
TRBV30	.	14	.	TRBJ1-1	CAWRPILRNTEAFF	TGTGCCTGGAGACCCATCCTCAGGAACACTGAAGCTTTCTTT
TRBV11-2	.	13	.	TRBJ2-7	CASSFSAGHEQYF	TGTGCCAGCAGCTTTTCAGCAGGGCACGAGCAGTACTTC
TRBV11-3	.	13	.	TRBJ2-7	CASSSLRGYEQYF	TGTGCCAGCAGCTCACTTAGGGGCTACGAGCAGTACTTC